This is a list of T cell receptor beta chains from one sample in a study of blood T cell repertoires in COVID-19. Profiling relied on immunoSEQ multiplex PCR, and the TCRdb table lists in-frame clones only, not all of them. The sample yields more than 100,000 clones, 84% seen once. Sequencing was performed on peripheral blood. The receptor source for this set is a human donor in a cohort sampled during active COVID-19. Both conserved end residues are part of each CDR3. Not all rows give a size; the values are once, few, many and, for expanded clones, a class.

j_call clone_size v_call cdr3_length cdr3_aa
TRBJ1-5 . TRBV7-8 14 CASSLGQGGQPQHF
TRBJ2-3 . TRBV6-1 18 CASSEARQRGGLTDTQYF
TRBJ2-7 . TRBV30 12 CAWSVTTYEQYF
TRBJ2-3 . TRBV5-1 18 CASSYGTSGRFNTDTQYF
TRBJ2-1 . TRBV3-1/TRBV3-2 12 CASALAGVEQFF
TRBJ2-3 . TRBV29-1 22 CSVIRPPYTGLAGGTSTDTQYF
TRBJ2-7 . TRBV5-6 15 CASSVRQGISNEQYF
TRBJ1-5 . TRBV13 14 CASSLGDRDQPQHF
TRBJ2-7 . TRBV24-1 17 CATSDFPSGRSLGEQYF
TRBJ1-5 . TRBV18 12 CASSPTGQPQHF
TRBJ1-1 . TRBV25-1 16 CASSEVSRGGGTEAFF
TRBJ1-1 . TRBV19 13 CASSEGGVGEAFF
TRBJ2-3 . TRBV2 14 CASTTSGGADTQYF
TRBJ1-5 once TRBV28 15 CASTSGGQGTQPQHF
TRBJ1-1 . TRBV5-1 15 CASSPNTAGNTEAFF
TRBJ1-2 . TRBV2 12 CASSERGNGYTF
TRBJ2-3 . TRBV7-3 14 CASSKQGRTDTQYF
TRBJ1-2 . TRBV3-1/TRBV3-2 13 CASSQGSSYGYTF
TRBJ2-7 . TRBV19 15 CASRHLGQGAGEQYF
TRBJ2-2 . TRBV18 16 CASSRGTGKHTGELFF
TRBJ2-3 once TRBV7-9 15 CASSLGTAGADTQYF
TRBJ1-2 . TRBV19 15 CASSTDPGQLYGYTF